These 16 T cell receptor beta chains originate from one sample sequenced in a study of T cells in Graves' hyperthyroidism and ophthalmopathy (dated by TCRdb to the late 2010s). The protocol used for the library was multiplex PCR. Instrument on record: Illumina HiSeq 2000. The TCR beta CDR3 regions were amplified from RNA transcripts. A first-round RT-PCR of the TCR CDR3 used the HTBI primer set with the Qiagen OneStep RT-PCR kit. TCRdb passed the public sequencing reads through fastp at Q25 and MiXCR, retaining productive beta sequences. Each entry merges the rows of one CDR3 protein and shows their most common DNA and genes. The sample includes about 640,000 distinct CDR3 sequences, with more than 14% observed a single time. Jointly, the top ten make up around 13% of the sample. The sequenced material came from blood. These receptors all come from a woman in her forties or fifties with Graves' ophthalmopathy.

The rearrangement links TRBV7-3 to TRBJ2-2; 13 bases match TRBD2. CDR3 length: 18 residues. Germline assignment: CDR1 SGHTA and CDR2 FQGTGA. With V trimmed by 5 bases and J by 1 base, 7 bases remained unmatched. The CDR3 loop reads CASSPLTSGRVNTGELFF. Here the CDR3 DNA reads TGTGCCAGCAGCCCCCTTACTAGCGGGAGGGTGAACACCGGGGAGCTGTTTTTT.

This clonotype was counted a few times. V usage is TRBV5-6 and J usage is TRBJ1-6; 8 bases fit TRBD1. The CDR3 contains 15 residues. Germline V gene data show CDR1 as SGHDT and CDR2 as YYEEEE. V lost 3 bases and J lost 8; bases outside the gene matches: 7. The CDR3 nucleotides are TGTGCCAGCAGCTGGAGACAGGGGAGGTATTCACCCCTCCACTTT. It translates to CASSWRQGRYSPLHF.

The chain combines TRBV2 with TRBJ1-2, with TRBD1 as a possible D gene (5 bases). The CDR3 length is 13 residues. Trimming stripped 1 base from V and 4 bases from J, with 7 bases between. Germline assignment: CDR1 SNHLY and CDR2 FYNNEI. The CDR3 bases are TGTGCCAGCAGTGAAGGGGGGACCTATGGCTACACCTTC. Its protein is CASSEGGTYGYTF.

At least ten counts were recorded for this clonotype. V usage is TRBV28 and J usage is TRBJ2-7; TRBD2 matches 14 bases. The CDR3 is made up of 18 amino acids. The junction had 10 bases not matched to a gene; V was cut back by 3 bases and J by 3 bases. CDR1 is MDHEN and CDR2 is SYDVKM in the germline V gene. The CDR3 nucleotides read TGTGCCAGCAGTTTTCCGACTAGCGGGAGGGCCCGGGGCTACGAGCAGTACTTC. It codes for CASSFPTSGRARGYEQYF.

This chain uses TRBV12-5 with TRBJ2-3; TRBD2 aligns across 11 bases. V dropped 0 bases and J dropped 6; count of bases not matched to a gene: 8. The length of the CDR3 is 17 residues. Per the germline V gene, CDR1 is LGHNT and CDR2 is FRNRAP. The CDR3 reads CASGLVSTSGAPDTQYF. CDR3 nucleotides: TGTGCTAGTGGTTTGGTTTCGACTAGCGGGGCCCCGGATACGCAGTATTTT.

This clonotype was counted at least ten times. The gene calls are TRBV3-1 and TRBJ2-7; TRBD2 matches at 13 bases. Trimming took 3 bases from V and 7 from J; bases not matched to a gene: 6. Germline loops: CDR1 LGHDT, CDR2 YNNKEL (reference sequence). CDR3 length: 15 amino acids. The CDR3 is CASSHRLAGGREQYF. CDR3 bases: TGTGCCAGCAGCCACAGACTAGCGGGAGGCAGGGAGCAGTACTTC.

The chain couples TRBV5-8 to TRBJ2-5; possibly TRBD2 for D (6 bases). With 1 base removed from V and 4 bases from J, the gap between germline ends came to 11 bases. This CDR3 has 14 amino acids. Germline assignment: CDR1 SGHTS and CDR2 YDEGEE. This CDR3 reads CASSLIWGGETQYF. In DNA, the CDR3 is TGTGCCAGCAGCTTGATTTGGGGAGGAGAGACCCAGTACTTC.

Ten or more counts support this clonotype. V and J are TRBV27 and TRBJ2-3, with 8 bases matching TRBD1. The ends lost 2 bases at V and 2 bases at J; junction bases unmatched: 9. Looked up from germline, CDR1 is MNHEY and CDR2 is SMNVEV (reference sequence). This CDR3 has 17 residues. CDR3 amino acids: CASSLTSGTGVTDTQYF. CDR3 sequence (DNA): TGTGCCAGCAGTTTAACGAGTGGGACAGGAGTCACAGATACGCAGTATTTT.

The rearrangement joins TRBV19 to TRBJ1-2; no definite D call. Trimming removed 0 bases at V and 4 bases at J, with 6 bases between. The CDR3 is made up of 13 amino acids. The germline V gene has CDR1 LNHDA and CDR2 SQIVND (reference sequence). CDR3 in DNA: TGTGCCAGTAGTATAGATCAATTCTATGGCTACACCTTC. Amino acid sequence: CASSIDQFYGYTF.

The sample holds many counts of this clonotype. The V gene is TRBV10-3, the J gene TRBJ2-5; no firm D call. Germline-derived CDR1 and CDR2 are ENHRY and SYGVKD. The CDR3 contains 12 residues. The V gene lost 3 bases and the J gene lost 3 bases, with 5 bases spanning the gap. CDR3 region: CAISDTEETQYF. CDR3 coding DNA: TGTGCCATCAGTGATACGGAAGAGACCCAGTACTTC.

The CDR3 DNA reads as TGTGCCAGTAGACCTGGGACTGAGGGCTCTCAGCCCCAGCATTTT. It translates to CASRPGTEGSQPQHF. The chain couples TRBV19 to TRBJ1-5, with D possibly being TRBD1 (5 bases). The length of the CDR3 is 15 residues. Trimming shortened V by 6 bases and J by 6 bases, and 18 bases separated the two germline ends. Germline CDR1 is LNHDA and CDR2 is SQIVND (reference sequence).

This sequence joins TRBV19 and TRBJ1-5, with D tentatively TRBD1 (6 bases). The V gene's germline CDR1 is LNHDA and CDR2 SQIVND (reference sequence). The germline V and J ends were trimmed by 5 bases and 7 bases, with 12 bases remaining between them. The CDR3 has 13 amino acids. The CDR3 DNA reads as TGTGCCAGTAGTTTAATTAGGGGGCAGCCCCAGCATTTT. This sequence encodes CASSLIRGQPQHF.

This clonotype was seen many times. This chain connects TRBV12-3 or TRBV12-4 to TRBJ2-2; TRBD1 might be the D (5 bases). Deletions cut 6 bases from V and 5 bases from J, with 10 bases between. The CDR3 length is 13 residues. As DNA, the CDR3 is TGTGCCAGCAGACCCACAGGTACCGGGGAGCTGTTTTTT. Encoded protein: CASRPTGTGELFF.

The table lists this clonotype with many counts. The rearrangement uses TRBV27 and TRBJ2-7, with TRBD2 matching 10 bases. Looked up from germline, CDR1 is MNHEY and CDR2 is SMNVEV (reference sequence). The CDR3 totals 16 residues. V lost 5 bases and J lost 7; bases outside the gene matches: 14. The CDR3 reads CASSPHPGTSEFEQYF. The CDR3 nucleotides read TGTGCCAGCAGTCCACATCCCGGGACTAGCGAGTTTGAGCAGTACTTC.

This clonotype was seen more than once but under ten times. The genes are TRBV28 and TRBJ2-4; D uncertain. Germline loops: CDR1 MDHEN, CDR2 SYDVKM. The V gene lost 7 bases and the J gene lost 6 bases, with 10 bases spanning the gap. The CDR3 extends over 12 amino acids. The CDR3 DNA reads TGTGCCAGCATTGGTTCGGGAAACATTCAGTACTTC. Its protein product is CASIGSGNIQYF.

Many counts were recorded for this clonotype. The J gene is TRBJ2-1, the V gene TRBV20-1; D unclear. CDR1 is DFQATT, CDR2 SNEGSKA, per germline (reference sequence). The CDR3 spans 14 residues. Between the trimmed V and J ends, which lost 8 bases and 4 bases, there was a span of 18 bases. CDR3 region: CSSFLGSAYNEQFF. For the CDR3, the DNA is TGCAGTTCCTTTCTAGGATCAGCTTACAATGAGCAGTTCTTC.